The 5 T cell receptor beta chains given below trace back to one sample, sequenced in a study of shared clonotypes between healthy human individuals. Only in-frame clones appear in the TCRdb table, and some are missing; sequencing was by immunoSEQ multiplex PCR. The sample consists of approximately 2.5 million clones, around 90% of them appearing once. The sequencing sample was made of naive CD4+ T cells sorted from blood. Subset indicated: CD45RA+ positively selected. The source is a man aged 18 to 29 in good health.

Worth noting for this clone: This specimen includes other DNA sequences encoding the same CDR3. The chain is built from TRBV6-5 and TRBJ2-7; TRBD2 matches at 12 bases. This CDR3 is 14 amino acids long. With V trimmed by 6 bases and J by 3 bases, 3 bases remained unmatched. Germline values: CDR1 MNHEY, CDR2 SVGAGI. The CDR3 protein is CASSRTSGVYEQYF. The CDR3 bases are TGTGCCAGCAGCAGGACTAGCGGGGTCTACGAGCAGTACTTC.

This clone has only a few counts. This chain connects TRBV19 to TRBJ1-5; D call uncertain. Germline CDR1 is LNHDA and CDR2 is SQIVND (reference sequence). This CDR3 region has 14 residues. The V end lost 7 bases, the J end lost 3 bases, and 13 bases lay between the germline ends. In DNA form, the CDR3 reads TGTGCCAGTATCGGGATAGGGCTCAATCAGCCCCAGCATTTT. Its translation: CASIGIGLNQPQHF.

V and J are TRBV20-1 and TRBJ1-2; perhaps TRBD1 as D (5 bases). Germline-derived CDR1 and CDR2 are DFQATT and SNEGSKA (reference sequence). V was pared by 3 bases and J by 8 bases, with 10 bases between. The CDR3 spans 11 residues. For the CDR3, the DNA is TGCAGTGCTAGTCCAGGGAACGGCTACACCTTC. This translates into CSASPGNGYTF.

The chain couples TRBV7-9 to TRBJ1-6; D perhaps matches TRBD1 (6 bases). Germline loops: CDR1 SEHNR, CDR2 FQNEAQ (reference sequence). The CDR3 contains 14 residues. The V end was cut by 5 bases, the J end by 9 bases, with 14 bases between. The CDR3 DNA follows: TGTGCCAGCAGCGCGCAGGGGAGCGTTTCACCCCTCCACTTT. This gives the protein CASSAQGSVSPLHF.

V and J are TRBV6-5 and TRBJ2-7, with 10 bases that match TRBD1. V shed 2 bases and J 3 bases; nucleotides not matched to a gene: 4. This CDR3 contains 15 residues. Germline-derived CDR1 and CDR2 are MNHEY and SVGAGI. The CDR3 region is CASSYPGTGDYEQYF. CDR3 in DNA: TGTGCCAGCAGTTACCCAGGGACAGGGGACTACGAGCAGTACTTC.